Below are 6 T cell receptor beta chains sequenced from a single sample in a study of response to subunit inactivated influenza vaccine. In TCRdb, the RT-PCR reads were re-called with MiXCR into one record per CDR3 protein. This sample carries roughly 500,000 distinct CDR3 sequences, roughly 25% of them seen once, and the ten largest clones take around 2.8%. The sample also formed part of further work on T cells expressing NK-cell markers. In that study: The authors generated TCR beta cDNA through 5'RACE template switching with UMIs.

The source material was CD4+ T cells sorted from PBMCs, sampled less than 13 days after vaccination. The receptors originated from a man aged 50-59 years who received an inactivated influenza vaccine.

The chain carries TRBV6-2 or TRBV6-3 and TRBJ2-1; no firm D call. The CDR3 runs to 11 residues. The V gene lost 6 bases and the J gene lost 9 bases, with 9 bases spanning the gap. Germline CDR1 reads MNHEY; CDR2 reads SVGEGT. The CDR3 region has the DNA TGTGCCAGCAGCGATCCCCCTGAGCAGTTCTTC. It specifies CASSDPPEQFF.

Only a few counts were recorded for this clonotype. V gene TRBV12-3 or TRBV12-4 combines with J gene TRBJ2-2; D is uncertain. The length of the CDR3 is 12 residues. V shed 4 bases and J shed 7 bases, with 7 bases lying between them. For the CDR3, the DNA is TGTGCCAGCAGTTCGTACGTCGGGGAGCTGTTTTTT. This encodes CASSSYVGELFF.

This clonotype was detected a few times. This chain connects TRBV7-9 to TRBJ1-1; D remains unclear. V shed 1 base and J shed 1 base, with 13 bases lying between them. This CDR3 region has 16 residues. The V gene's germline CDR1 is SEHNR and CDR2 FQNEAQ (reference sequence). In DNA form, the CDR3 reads TGTGCCAGCAGCTTAGATCTTGCAGTCTCGAACACTGAAGCTTTCTTT. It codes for CASSLDLAVSNTEAFF.

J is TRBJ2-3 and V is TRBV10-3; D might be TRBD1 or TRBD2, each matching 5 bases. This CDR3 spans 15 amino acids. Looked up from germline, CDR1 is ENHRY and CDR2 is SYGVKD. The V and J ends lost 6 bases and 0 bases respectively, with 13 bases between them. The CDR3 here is CAIRGRTTSTDTQYF. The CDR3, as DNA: TGTGCCATCAGGGGACGGACGACTAGCACAGATACGCAGTATTTT.

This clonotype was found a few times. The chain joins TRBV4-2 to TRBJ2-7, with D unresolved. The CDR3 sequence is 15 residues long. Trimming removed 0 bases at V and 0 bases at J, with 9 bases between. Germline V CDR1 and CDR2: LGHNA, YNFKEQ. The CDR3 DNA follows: TGTGCCAGCAGCCAAGACGCTAGAACCTCCTACGAGCAGTACTTC. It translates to CASSQDARTSYEQYF.

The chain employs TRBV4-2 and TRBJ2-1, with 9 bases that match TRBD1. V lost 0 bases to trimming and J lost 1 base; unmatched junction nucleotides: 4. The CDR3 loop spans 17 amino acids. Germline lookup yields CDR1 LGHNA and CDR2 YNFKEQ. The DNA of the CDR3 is TGTGCCAGCAGCCAAGACGCACAGGGGGCATCCTACAATGAGCAGTTCTTC. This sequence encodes CASSQDAQGASYNEQFF.